This TCR beta chain was retrieved from a study of T-cell memory formation after mild COVID-19. The CDR3 extends over 12 amino acids. Study conclusions and caveats: From day 15 to 85, contracting clones were balanced between CD4 and CD8, whereas later expanders leaned toward CD4+. Cross-reactive memory seemingly joined, as some responding clones were found in pre-infection memory. Shrinking CD4+ clones were chiefly CM and EM; CD8+ ones were chiefly EMRA.

5'RACE with constant-segment primers yielded barcoded, UMI-tagged TCR alpha and TCR beta cDNA libraries. TCRdb reanalysed the 5' RACE reads using MiXCR and keeps one entry per CDR3 protein. The sample has about 240,000 distinct CDR3 sequences; over 9% are singletons. Only a few counts were recorded for this clonotype. Its antigen remains unknown. This chain uses TRBV21-1 with TRBJ2-7. TRBV21-1 is labeled a pseudogene. The clonotype comes from a man aged 18 to 29 who had mild COVID-19 (a few samples of this study predate the infection). Cell type and time point are not known. Sequencing input: PBMCs or a T cell subset sorted from them (not recorded which). Here the CDR3 DNA reads TGTGCCAGCAGCAAACGGGTATACGAGCAGTACGTC. Its protein product is CASSKRVYEQYV.